This T cell receptor beta chain emerged from a study of multiple sclerosis patients with progressive multifocal leukoencephalopathy. General study points: Expanded clones at PML onset predated and persisted through natalizumab therapy.

Data came from immunoSEQ multiplex PCR; TCRdb stores just in-frame clones and leaves some out. The data contain about 28,000 clones, 90% of them singletons. The CDR3 contains 17 residues. Trimming stripped 0 bases from V and 0 bases from J, with 10 bases between. Germline CDR1 reads SGHNT; CDR2 reads YYREEE (reference sequence). With regard to this clone: The antigen is not known.

Regarding time point: around eleven months of natalizumab therapy. The TCR was taken from a human donor with multiple sclerosis. This rearrangement joins TRBV5-4 to TRBJ1-6; D uncertain. The sample here was PBMCs, taken from a patient treated with natalizumab. CDR3 loop: CASSLDSTSSYNSPLHF. The CDR3 nucleotides read TGTGCCAGCAGCTTGGACAGTACGAGCTCCTATAATTCACCCCTCCACTTT.